The 31 T cell receptor beta chains below were found in one sample sequenced in a study of siplizumab effects on memory and regulatory T cells. TCRdb's table, derived via immunoSEQ multiplex PCR, lists solely in-frame clones and lacks some. The table shows approximately 94,000 clones, with about 94% occurring only once. The sequenced material came from non-Treg CD4+ T cells sorted from blood. The receptors shown here come from a human donor in good health.

The chain uses TRBV5-1 and TRBJ1-2, with D possibly matching TRBD1 (5 bases). The CDR3 runs to 13 residues. The V end lost 0 bases, the J end lost 8 bases, and 11 bases lay between the germline ends. Germline CDR1 and CDR2: SGHRS and YFSETQ. The CDR3 nucleotides read TGCGCCAGCAGCTTGGTCACAGGACGGGGCTACACCTTC. Its translation: CASSLVTGRGYTF. Full variable domain (missing parts from reference TRBV5-1 and TRBJ1-2): KAGVTQTPRYLIKTRGQQVTLSCSPISGHRSVSWYQQTPGQGLQFLFEYFSETQRNKGNFPGRFSGRQFSNSRSEMNVSTLELGDSALYLCASSLVTGRGYTFGSGTRLTVV.

V is TRBV30 and J is TRBJ1-4; D unresolved. This CDR3 is 11 amino acids long. V lost 2 bases, J lost 8 bases, and 6 bases lay in between. Germline CDR1 and CDR2: GTSNPN and SVGIG (reference sequence). The CDR3 loop is CAWSFGEKLFF. CDR3 coding DNA: TGTGCCTGGAGTTTTGGGGAAAAACTGTTTTTT.

The chain uses TRBV5-1 and TRBJ2-2; TRBD2 is a possible D gene (6 bases). Per the germline V gene, CDR1 is SGHRS and CDR2 is YFSETQ. The CDR3 has 16 amino acids. Trimming took off 3 bases at V and 0 bases at J, with 12 bases between the two ends. Written as DNA, the CDR3 is TGCGCCAGCAGCTGGACTACTAGTGCGAACACCGGGGAGCTGTTTTTT. This gives the protein CASSWTTSANTGELFF.

This rearrangement joins TRBV6-5 to TRBJ1-6; 7 nucleotides match TRBD1. From germline, CDR1 is MNHEY and CDR2 SVGAGI. The CDR3 is 15 amino acids. Trimming at V came to 2 bases and at J to 9 bases, leaving 7 bases not matched to a gene. The CDR3 loop is CASSYPRTGGSPLHF. The CDR3 nucleotides are TGTGCCAGCAGTTACCCTCGGACAGGAGGTTCACCCCTCCACTTT.

Details on this clone: This specimen includes other DNA sequences encoding the same CDR3. V usage is TRBV28 and J usage is TRBJ1-1; the D is unclear. CDR3 length: 11 amino acids. Looked up from germline, CDR1 is MDHEN and CDR2 is SYDVKM. Between the trimmed V and J ends, which lost 3 bases and 4 bases, there was a span of 3 bases. The CDR3 DNA follows: TGTGCCAGCAGTTTGGGCACTGAAGCTTTCTTT. Amino acids: CASSLGTEAFF. The whole variable domain, remainder taken from reference TRBV28 and TRBJ1-1, is DVKVTQSSRYLVKRTGEKVFLECVQDMDHENMFWYRQDPGLGLRLIYFSYDVKMKEKGDIPEGYSVSREKKERFSLILESASTNQTSMYLCASSLGTEAFFGQGTRLTVV.

V is TRBV29-1 and J is TRBJ1-1, with 7 bases lining up with TRBD1. CDR3 length: 11 residues. CDR1 and CDR2 (germline): SQVTM, ANQGSEA. The CDR3 DNA sequence: TGCGCGACAGGGTTGAACACTGAAGCTTTCTTT. Its translation is CATGLNTEAFF.

A single count supports this clone. The CDR3 nucleotides read TGTGCCAGCAGTGGAGAGGACGCAGTTTTTTCCTATGGCTACACCTTC. It is translated as CASSGEDAVFSYGYTF. V and J are TRBV25-1 and TRBJ1-2; D not certain. The germline V gene has CDR1 MGHDK and CDR2 SYGVNS. The CDR3 is made up of 16 amino acids. V was clipped by 4 bases and J by 4 bases, with 19 bases between them.

V gene TRBV2 combines with J gene TRBJ2-1; 10 positions agree with TRBD2. The CDR3 is 17 amino acids. In germline, CDR1 is SNHLY, CDR2 FYNNEI. V lost 7 bases to trimming and J lost 0 bases; unmatched junction nucleotides: 9. The CDR3 bases are TGTGCCAGCAATGGACTAGCGGACACGAGCTCCTACAATGAGCAGTTCTTC. This sequence encodes CASNGLADTSSYNEQFF.

This chain's CDR3 is CASSNFQGSTDTQYF. DNA of the CDR3: TGCGCCAGCAGTAATTTCCAGGGGAGCACAGATACGCAGTATTTT. The chain uses TRBV5-1 and TRBJ2-3; perhaps TRBD1 as D (6 bases). Germline CDR1 is SGHRS and CDR2 is YFSETQ. The CDR3 has 15 residues. V lost 5 bases and J 0 bases, leaving 13 bases between the germline ends.

The chain combines TRBV28 with TRBJ2-7, with 9 bases that match TRBD1. The CDR3 extends over 16 amino acids. J lost 6 bases, V lost 3 bases, and 12 bases had no gene match. CDR1 is MDHEN, CDR2 SYDVKM, per germline. CDR3 coding DNA: TGTGCCAGCAGTTTTCGCGGGACAGGGTTTTCTCTCGAGCAGTACTTC. Amino acid sequence: CASSFRGTGFSLEQYF. Full variable domain (missing parts from reference TRBV28 and TRBJ2-7): DVKVTQSSRYLVKRTGEKVFLECVQDMDHENMFWYRQDPGLGLRLIYFSYDVKMKEKGDIPEGYSVSREKKERFSLILESASTNQTSMYLCASSFRGTGFSLEQYFGPGTRLTVT.

This chain joins TRBV2 and TRBJ2-7; no definite D call. The germline CDR1 and CDR2 sequences are SNHLY and FYNNEI. This CDR3 has 14 residues. Trimming shortened V by 8 bases and J by 1 base, and 15 bases separated the two germline ends. Here the CDR3 reads CASRPRMLSYEQYF. The CDR3 region has the DNA TGTGCCAGCCGACCAAGGATGTTGTCCTACGAGCAGTACTTC.

This clone was counted between two and nine times. The V call is TRBV7-9, the J call TRBJ2-7; a weak D match, TRBD1 (5 bases). The V end lost 3 bases, the J end lost 2 bases, and 8 bases lay between the germline ends. Germline V gene data show CDR1 as SEHNR and CDR2 as FQNEAQ (reference sequence). The CDR3 is 13 residues long. The CDR3 reads CASSFGQTYEQYF. CDR3 bases: TGTGCCAGCAGCTTTGGACAAACCTACGAGCAGTACTTC.

This chain connects TRBV19 to TRBJ2-3; D unclear. The V end lost 1 base, the J end lost 3 bases, and 8 bases lay between the germline ends. The CDR3 runs to 14 residues. Germline CDR1 is LNHDA and CDR2 is SQIVND (reference sequence). CDR3 coding DNA: TGTGCCAGTAGTATAGCCGCACTAACAGATACGCAGTATTTT. This codes for CASSIAALTDTQYF.

The V call is TRBV2, the J call TRBJ1-1, with 8 bases identical to TRBD1. This CDR3 region has 15 residues. CDR1 and CDR2 (germline): SNHLY, FYNNEI. The V gene end was trimmed by 6 bases and the J gene end by 1 base; junction bases not matched to a gene: 7. CDR3 nucleotides: TGTGCCAGCAGGGACAGGGTCGGGGGGAACACTGAAGCTTTCTTT. Protein: CASRDRVGGNTEAFF.

The chain has TRBV27 and TRBJ2-2; D unresolved. CDR1 is MNHEY, CDR2 SMNVEV, per germline (reference sequence). The CDR3 covers 18 residues. V was cut by 10 bases and J by 4 bases, with 28 bases left in between. In DNA, the CDR3 is TGTGCCACAACGAGAAAATGGGCATTTAGGGTTGGCACCGGGGAGCTGTTTTTT. Its protein is CATTRKWAFRVGTGELFF.

The CDR3 DNA follows: TGTGCCAGCAGCCCGGCCGGGGTCACAGATACGCAGTATTTT. Protein: CASSPAGVTDTQYF. The chain uses TRBV7-3 and TRBJ2-3, with D tentatively TRBD2 (5 bases). The CDR3 has 14 residues. The germline V gene has CDR1 SGHTA and CDR2 FQGTGA. Deletions cut 5 bases from V and 2 bases from J, with 11 bases between.

The chain has TRBV5-6 and TRBJ1-4, with D perhaps TRBD1 (6 bases). CDR1 SGHDT and CDR2 YYEEEE come from the germline V gene. The CDR3 totals 14 residues. Trimming took 1 base from V and 5 from J, leaving 9 bases between them. This CDR3 is CASSLLQGNEKLFF. CDR3 nucleotide sequence: TGTGCCAGCAGCTTGTTGCAGGGGAATGAAAAACTGTTTTTT.

CDR3 nucleotides: TGTGCCAGCAGCTTGCGTGGGGGCCCTGGGGCCAACGTCCTGACTTTC. This encodes CASSLRGGPGANVLTF. The rearrangement links TRBV7-2 to TRBJ2-6; possibly TRBD1 for D (6 bases). Looked up from germline, CDR1 is SGHTA and CDR2 is FQGNSA. This CDR3 contains 16 residues. Trimming shortened V by 3 bases and J by 2 bases, and 11 bases separated the two germline ends. The full variable domain, rest sourced from reference TRBV7-2 and TRBJ2-6, is GAGVSQSPSNKVTEKGKDVELRCDPISGHTALYWYRQSLGQGLEFLIYFQGNSAPDKSGLPSDRFSAERTGGSVSTLTIQRTQQEDSAVYLCASSLRGGPGANVLTFGAGSRLTVL.

DNA of the CDR3: TGTGCCAGTAGTATAGGGTACGATGGCTACACCTTC. It is translated as CASSIGYDGYTF. The chain has TRBV19 and TRBJ1-2; D is uncertain. The germline V gene has CDR1 LNHDA and CDR2 SQIVND (reference sequence). This CDR3 comprises 12 residues. The V and J ends lost 1 base and 6 bases respectively, with 6 bases between them.

V is TRBV10-3 and J is TRBJ2-7; D is undetermined. Germline loops: CDR1 ENHRY, CDR2 SYGVKD. Trimming removed 4 bases at V and 3 bases at J, with 16 bases between. This CDR3 has 15 residues. The CDR3: CAISGLEQIGYEQYF. CDR3 nucleotide sequence: TGTGCCATCAGTGGGCTTGAACAGATAGGCTACGAGCAGTACTTC.

V and J are TRBV5-1 and TRBJ2-1; the match to TRBD2 covers 8 bases. Germline values: CDR1 SGHRS, CDR2 YFSETQ. This CDR3 has 14 amino acids. The J segment lost 10 bases and the V segment lost 4 bases, leaving 10 bases of the junction unmatched. Written as DNA, the CDR3 is TGCGCCAGCAGCCCACTCGGGACTAGGGCGGAGCAGTTCTTC. This encodes CASSPLGTRAEQFF.

This clone has just one count. This sequence joins TRBV5-1 and TRBJ2-1; D gene unclear. Germline loops: CDR1 SGHRS, CDR2 YFSETQ. This CDR3 region has 18 residues. V was cut by 4 bases and J by 0 bases, with 20 bases left in between. CDR3 sequence (DNA): TGCGCCAGCAGCCCCTCAAGGTGGGAACTTAGCTCCTACAATGAGCAGTTCTTC. Translated, it gives CASSPSRWELSSYNEQFF.

A single count supports this clone. This chain connects TRBV18 to TRBJ2-5; D may be TRBD2 (6 bases). Germline-derived CDR1 and CDR2 are KGHSH and LQKENI. The CDR3 length is 13 residues. Trimming shortened V by 3 bases and J by 10 bases, and 15 bases separated the two germline ends. The CDR3 DNA reads TGTGCCAGCTCACCGGCGGAAGGGGAGGTCCAGTACTTC. Residues: CASSPAEGEVQYF.

The chain combines TRBV27 with TRBJ2-7; weak D call: TRBD1 (6 bases). V was shortened by 5 bases and J by 4 bases, with 15 bases between the two germline ends. CDR3 length equals 14 residues. CDR1 and CDR2 from the germline V gene are MNHEY and SMNVEV (reference sequence). The CDR3 DNA reads as TGTGCCAGCAGTCCAATAAACAGGGTTTACGAGCAGTACTTC. This encodes CASSPINRVYEQYF.

The gene calls are TRBV10-3 and TRBJ2-1; the D is unclear. This CDR3 region has 17 residues. Germline lookup yields CDR1 ENHRY and CDR2 SYGVKD. V lost 0 bases, J lost 8 bases, and 20 bases lay in between. The CDR3 protein is CAISESISPSVGYEQFF. CDR3 nucleotides: TGTGCCATCAGTGAGTCGATTAGTCCGAGCGTCGGCTATGAGCAGTTCTTC.

The chain combines TRBV6-5 with TRBJ2-1, with D perhaps TRBD2 (6 bases). The CDR3 runs to 15 residues. CDR1 is MNHEY, CDR2 SVGAGI, per germline. V was shortened by 5 bases and J by 4 bases, with 15 bases between the two germline ends. The CDR3 DNA reads as TGTGCCAGCAGTGTCCCAAGCGGGTATTACAATGAGCAGTTCTTC. Amino acid sequence: CASSVPSGYYNEQFF.

The V gene is TRBV27, the J gene TRBJ2-7; 9 bases are shared with TRBD2. Germline V gene lookup returns CDR1 MNHEY and CDR2 SMNVEV (reference sequence). The junction had 6 bases not matched to a gene; V was cut back by 2 bases and J by 4 bases. The CDR3 is made up of 15 amino acids. The DNA for the CDR3 is TGTGCCAGCAGTTTAAGGGCGGGAGGGGCATACGAGCAGTACTTC. Protein sequence: CASSLRAGGAYEQYF.

This rearrangement joins TRBV9 to TRBJ2-2, with TRBD2 matching over 10 bases. From germline, CDR1 is SGDLS and CDR2 YYNGEE. The J segment lost 3 bases and the V segment lost 1 base, leaving 3 bases of the junction unmatched. The CDR3 totals 16 residues. CDR3 sequence reads: CASSVTSGIYTGELFF. The CDR3 DNA follows: TGTGCCAGCAGCGTAACTAGCGGGATATACACCGGGGAGCTGTTTTTT.

V and J are TRBV27 and TRBJ2-3; no clear D. Germline CDR1 MNHEY, CDR2 SMNVEV (reference sequence). CDR3 length: 15 amino acids. V shed 3 bases and J shed 2 bases, with 12 bases lying between them. CDR3 loop: CASSFRALDTDTQYF. DNA for the CDR3: TGTGCCAGCAGTTTTAGGGCCCTTGACACAGATACGCAGTATTTT.

The V and J genes are TRBV11-3 and TRBJ2-5, with a possible D match to TRBD2 (6 bases). Per the germline V gene, CDR1 is SGHNT and CDR2 is YENEEA. V was pared by 5 bases and J by 11 bases, with 24 bases between. The CDR3 contains 15 residues. CDR3 protein: CASSRGGGAANEQYF. The CDR3 region has the DNA TGTGCCAGCAGCCGGGGTGGCGGGGCGGCTAATGAGCAGTACTTC.

A remark on this clone: This same CDR3 is encoded by further DNA sequences in the sample. The chain carries TRBV2 and TRBJ2-5; 7 bases agree with TRBD1. Germline V lookup: CDR1 SNHLY, CDR2 FYNNEI. The J segment lost 2 bases and the V segment lost 7 bases, leaving 1 base of the junction unmatched. The CDR3 runs to 12 residues. CDR3 nucleotide sequence: TGTGCCAGCATCAGGGGGCAAGAGACCCAGTACTTC. This gives the protein CASIRGQETQYF.